This section outlines one TCR beta chain sequence together with its context. Its target is not known. The naive CD8 population came from CD45RO-negative cells selected for CCR7, without terminally differentiated effector memory CD45RA+ cells. The sample belongs to a study of shared clonotypes between healthy human individuals. Study information: CD4 naive and CD4 memory each took three plates per donor, while CD8 naive took two and CD8 memory one. Study-level findings and limits: The generation probabilities recorded for non-shared clonotypes fell below those of clonotypes shared by all four donors.

The DNA input per sorted-subset replicate PCR was 200 ng, corresponding to around 30,000 T cell genomes. Clones were sequenced by immunoSEQ multiplex PCR, and TCRdb holds only the in-frame ones, with some missing. The sample records more than 2 million clones, approximately 92% being singletons. The sequencing input was naive CD8+ T cells from PBMCs. The clonotype comes from a man between 18 and 35 years old in good health. Some clones in this sample may be carry-over from other donors' samples.

As DNA, the CDR3 is TGTGCCAAAGATTGGGCTAGCGGGAGTTACAATGAGCAGTTCTTC. Its protein product is CAKDWASGSYNEQFF. The gene calls are TRBV7-9 and TRBJ2-1; 10 nucleotides align to TRBD2. This CDR3 contains 15 residues. V shed 10 bases and J 4 bases; nucleotides not matched to a gene: 10. Germline V gives CDR1 SEHNR, CDR2 FQNEAQ (reference sequence).